This T cell receptor (beta chain) was sequenced in a study of T cell responses to AZD1222 COVID-19 vaccine. Findings and limits, study-wide: Among vaccine-associated CD4 TCRs, coverage spanned spike, with dominance at 160-218 and 743-854. Repertoire sampling happened only post peak T cell response. Clonal diversity was possibly underestimated, and the donors were mostly white British, with more females.

From germline, CDR1 is MNHNS and CDR2 SASEGT. The CDR3 loop spans 15 amino acids. Trimming cost V 0 bases and J 8 bases, with 16 bases left between them. Concerning this clone: Its specificity is not known.

The data were produced by immunoSEQ multiplex PCR, yet TCRdb's version contains in-frame clones alone and is incomplete. The table includes 150,000 to 180,000 clones, about nine tenths detected once. This receptor was obtained from an adult in good health. The chain has TRBV6-1 and TRBJ1-2, with D tentatively TRBD1 (5 bases). The material sequenced was peripheral blood, taken on day 0 of AZD1222 vaccination. The CDR3 DNA follows: TGTGCCAGCAGTGAAGCGCTCCTTGGGGGAGGAGGCTACACCTTC. It codes for CASSEALLGGGGYTF.